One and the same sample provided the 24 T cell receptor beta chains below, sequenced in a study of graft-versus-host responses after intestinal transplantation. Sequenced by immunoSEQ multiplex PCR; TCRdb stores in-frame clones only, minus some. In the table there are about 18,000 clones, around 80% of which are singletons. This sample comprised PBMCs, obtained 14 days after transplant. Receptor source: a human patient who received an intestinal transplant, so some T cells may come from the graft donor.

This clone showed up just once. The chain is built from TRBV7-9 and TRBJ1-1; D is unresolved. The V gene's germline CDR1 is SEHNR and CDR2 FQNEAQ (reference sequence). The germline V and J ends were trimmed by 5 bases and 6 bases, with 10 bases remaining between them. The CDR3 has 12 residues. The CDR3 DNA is TGTGCCAGCAGCATGGACGGACCTGAAGCTTTCTTT. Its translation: CASSMDGPEAFF. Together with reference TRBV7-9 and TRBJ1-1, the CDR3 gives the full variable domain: DTGVSQNPRHKITKRGQNVTFRCDPISEHNRLYWYRQTLGQGPEFLTYFQNEAQLEKSRLLSDRFSAERPKGSFSTLEIQRTEQGDSAMYLCASSMDGPEAFFGQGTRLTVV.

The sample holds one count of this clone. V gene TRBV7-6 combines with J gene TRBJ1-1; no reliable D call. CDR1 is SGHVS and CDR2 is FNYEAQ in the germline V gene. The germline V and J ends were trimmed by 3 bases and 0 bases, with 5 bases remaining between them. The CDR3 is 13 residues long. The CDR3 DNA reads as TGTGCCAGCAGCTTCTCCGTGAACACTGAAGCTTTCTTT. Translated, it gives CASSFSVNTEAFF.

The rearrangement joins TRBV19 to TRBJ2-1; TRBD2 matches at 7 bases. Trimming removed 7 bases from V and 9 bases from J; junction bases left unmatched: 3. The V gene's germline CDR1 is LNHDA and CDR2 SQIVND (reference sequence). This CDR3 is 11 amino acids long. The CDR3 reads CASMRGGEQFF. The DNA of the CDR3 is TGTGCCAGTATGCGCGGGGGTGAGCAGTTCTTC.

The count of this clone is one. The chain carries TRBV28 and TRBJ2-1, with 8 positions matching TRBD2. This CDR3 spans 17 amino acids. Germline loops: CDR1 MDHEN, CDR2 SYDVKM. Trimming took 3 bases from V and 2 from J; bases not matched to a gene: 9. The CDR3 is CASSFPLWRGAYNEQFF. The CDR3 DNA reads TGTGCCAGCAGTTTCCCTCTGTGGCGGGGGGCCTACAATGAGCAGTTCTTC.

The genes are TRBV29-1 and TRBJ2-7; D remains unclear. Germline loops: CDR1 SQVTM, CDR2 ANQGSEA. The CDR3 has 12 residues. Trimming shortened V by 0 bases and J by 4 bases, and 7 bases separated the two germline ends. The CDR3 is CSVEDLGYEQYF. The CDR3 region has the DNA TGCAGCGTTGAAGATCTGGGATACGAGCAGTACTTC.

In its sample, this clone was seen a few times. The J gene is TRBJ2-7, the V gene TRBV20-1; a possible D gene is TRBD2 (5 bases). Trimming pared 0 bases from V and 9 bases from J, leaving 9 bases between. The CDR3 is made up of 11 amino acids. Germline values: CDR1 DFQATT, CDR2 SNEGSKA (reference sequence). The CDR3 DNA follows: TGCAGTGCTAGAGAGGCGGGTCGGCAGTACTTC. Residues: CSAREAGRQYF.

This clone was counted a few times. As DNA, the CDR3 is TGTGCCAGCAGTGAAGGGACTTCTGGGGCCAACGTCCTGACTTTC. Translated, it gives CASSEGTSGANVLTF. The V gene is TRBV6-1, the J gene TRBJ2-6, with D tentatively TRBD2 (5 bases). CDR3 length: 15 residues. Germline CDR1 is MNHNS and CDR2 is SASEGT. The V gene lost 1 base and the J gene lost 1 base, with 5 bases spanning the gap.

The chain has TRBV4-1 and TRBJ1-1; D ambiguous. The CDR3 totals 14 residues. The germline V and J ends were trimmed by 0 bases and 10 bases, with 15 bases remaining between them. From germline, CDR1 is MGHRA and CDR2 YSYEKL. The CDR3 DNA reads TGCGCCAGCAGCCAAGAAGGAATGGGAACTTTAGCTTTCTTT. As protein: CASSQEGMGTLAFF.

CDR3 sequence: CASSGGGYYGYTF. The CDR3 DNA reads as TGTGCCAGCAGTGGAGGGGGCTACTATGGCTACACCTTC. V gene TRBV6-5 combines with J gene TRBJ1-2; 7 positions agree with TRBD1. The V gene's germline CDR1 is MNHEY and CDR2 SVGAGI. This CDR3 spans 13 amino acids. J lost 3 bases, V lost 5 bases, and 3 bases had no gene match.

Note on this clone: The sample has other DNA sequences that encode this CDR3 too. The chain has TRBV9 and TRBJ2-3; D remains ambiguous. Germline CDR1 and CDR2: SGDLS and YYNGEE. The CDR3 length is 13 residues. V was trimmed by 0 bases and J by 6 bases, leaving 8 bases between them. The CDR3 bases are TGTGCCAGCAGCGTAGGTAGAACGGATACGCAGTATTTT. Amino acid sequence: CASSVGRTDTQYF.

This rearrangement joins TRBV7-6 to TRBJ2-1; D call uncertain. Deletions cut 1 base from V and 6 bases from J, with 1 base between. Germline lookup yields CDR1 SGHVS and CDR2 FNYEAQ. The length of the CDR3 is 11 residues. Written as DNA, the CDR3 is TGTGCCAGCAGCTTAGGCAATGAGCAGTTCTTC. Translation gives CASSLGNEQFF.

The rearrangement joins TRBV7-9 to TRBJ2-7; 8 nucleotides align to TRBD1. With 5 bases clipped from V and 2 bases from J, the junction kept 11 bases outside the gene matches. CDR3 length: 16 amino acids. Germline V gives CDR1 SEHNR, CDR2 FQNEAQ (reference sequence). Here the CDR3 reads CASSLIPGQDTYEQYF. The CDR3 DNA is TGTGCCAGCAGCCTCATACCGGGACAGGATACCTACGAGCAGTACTTC.

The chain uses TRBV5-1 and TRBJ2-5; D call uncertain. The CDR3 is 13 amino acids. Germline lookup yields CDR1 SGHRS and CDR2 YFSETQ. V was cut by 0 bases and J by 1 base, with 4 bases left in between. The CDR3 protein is CASSLEGQETQYF. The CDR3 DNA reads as TGCGCCAGCAGCTTGGAGGGCCAAGAGACCCAGTACTTC.

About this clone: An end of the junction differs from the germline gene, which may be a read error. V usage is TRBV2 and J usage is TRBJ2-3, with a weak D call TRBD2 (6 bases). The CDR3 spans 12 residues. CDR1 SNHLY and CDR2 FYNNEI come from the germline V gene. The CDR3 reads CASTTSTDTQYF. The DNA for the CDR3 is TGTGCCAGCACAACTAGCACCGATACGCAGTATTTT.

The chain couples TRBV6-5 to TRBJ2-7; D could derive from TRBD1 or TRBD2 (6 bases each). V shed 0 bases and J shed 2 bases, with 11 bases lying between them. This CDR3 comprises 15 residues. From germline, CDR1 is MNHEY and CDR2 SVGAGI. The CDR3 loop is CASSYSRGDPYEQYF. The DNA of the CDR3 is TGTGCCAGCAGTTACTCGAGGGGGGACCCCTACGAGCAGTACTTC.

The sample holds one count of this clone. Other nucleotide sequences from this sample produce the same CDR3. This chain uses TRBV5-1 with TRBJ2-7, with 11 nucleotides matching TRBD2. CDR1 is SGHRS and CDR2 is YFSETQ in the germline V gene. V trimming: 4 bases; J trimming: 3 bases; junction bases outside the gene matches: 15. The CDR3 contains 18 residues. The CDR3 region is CASSGGASGGQRGYEQYF. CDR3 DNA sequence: TGCGCCAGCAGCGGAGGGGCTAGCGGGGGGCAACGAGGCTACGAGCAGTACTTC.

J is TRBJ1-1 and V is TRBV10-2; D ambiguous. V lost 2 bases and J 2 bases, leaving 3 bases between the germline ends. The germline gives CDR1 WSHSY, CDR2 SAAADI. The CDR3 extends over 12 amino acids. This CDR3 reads CASSEINTEAFF. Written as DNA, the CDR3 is TGCGCCAGCAGTGAGATCAACACTGAAGCTTTCTTT.

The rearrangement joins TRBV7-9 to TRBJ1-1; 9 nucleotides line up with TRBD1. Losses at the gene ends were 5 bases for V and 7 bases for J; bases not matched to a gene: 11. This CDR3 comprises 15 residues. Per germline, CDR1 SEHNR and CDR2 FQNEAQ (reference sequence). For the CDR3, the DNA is TGTGCCAGCAGCACCTACAGGGGGCTGGGGAATGAAGCTTTCTTT. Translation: CASSTYRGLGNEAFF.

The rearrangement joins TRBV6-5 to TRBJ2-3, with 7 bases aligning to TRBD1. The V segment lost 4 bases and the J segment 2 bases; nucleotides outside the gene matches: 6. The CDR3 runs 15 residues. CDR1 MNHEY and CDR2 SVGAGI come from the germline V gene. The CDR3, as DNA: TGTGCCAGCAGTTCCGGGGACAGCCCCACAGATACGCAGTATTTT. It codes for CASSSGDSPTDTQYF.

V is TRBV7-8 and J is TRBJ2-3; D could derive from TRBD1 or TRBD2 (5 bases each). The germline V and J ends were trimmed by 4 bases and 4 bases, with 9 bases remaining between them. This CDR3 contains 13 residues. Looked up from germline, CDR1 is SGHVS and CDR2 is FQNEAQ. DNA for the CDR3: TGTGCCAGCAGCTACCTGGGGGCAGATACGCAGTATTTT. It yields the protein CASSYLGADTQYF.

CDR3 in DNA: TGTGCCAGCCTACCCTCCTACAATGAGCAGTTCTTC. This sequence encodes CASLPSYNEQFF. The V gene is TRBV7-9, the J gene TRBJ2-1; D is undetermined. The CDR3 has 12 amino acids. The germline gives CDR1 SEHNR, CDR2 FQNEAQ (reference sequence). Trimming removed 8 bases from V and 0 bases from J, with 5 bases in between.

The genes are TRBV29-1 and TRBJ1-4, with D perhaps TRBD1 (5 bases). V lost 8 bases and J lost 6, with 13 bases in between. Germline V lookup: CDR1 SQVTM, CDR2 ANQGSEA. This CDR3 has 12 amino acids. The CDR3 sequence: CSPGPRDEKLFF. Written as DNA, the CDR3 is TGCAGCCCAGGGCCGAGGGATGAAAAACTGTTTTTT.

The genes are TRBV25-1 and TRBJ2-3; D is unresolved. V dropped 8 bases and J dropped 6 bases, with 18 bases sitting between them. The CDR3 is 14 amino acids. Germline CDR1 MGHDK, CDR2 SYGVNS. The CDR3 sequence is CASGDPGLRDTQYF. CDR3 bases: TGTGCCAGCGGCGACCCGGGCCTTAGGGATACGCAGTATTTT.

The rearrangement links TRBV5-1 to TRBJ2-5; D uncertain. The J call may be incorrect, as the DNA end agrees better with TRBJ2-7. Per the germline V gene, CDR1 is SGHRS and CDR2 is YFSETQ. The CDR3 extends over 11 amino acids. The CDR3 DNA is TGCGCCAGCAGCGCCGGCGACGAGCAGTACTTC. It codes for CASSAGDEQYF.